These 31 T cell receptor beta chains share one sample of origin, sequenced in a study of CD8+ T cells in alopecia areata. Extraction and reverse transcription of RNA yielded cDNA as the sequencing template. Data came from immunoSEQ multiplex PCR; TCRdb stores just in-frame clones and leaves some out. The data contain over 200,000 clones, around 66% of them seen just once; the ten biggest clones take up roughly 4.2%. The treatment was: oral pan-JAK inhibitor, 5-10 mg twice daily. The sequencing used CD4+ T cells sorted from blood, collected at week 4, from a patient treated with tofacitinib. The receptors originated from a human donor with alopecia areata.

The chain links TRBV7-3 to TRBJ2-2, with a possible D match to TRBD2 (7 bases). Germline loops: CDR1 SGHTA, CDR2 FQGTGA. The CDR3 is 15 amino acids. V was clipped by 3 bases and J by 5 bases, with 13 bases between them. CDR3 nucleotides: TGTGCCAGCAGCTTTTCCGGGGGGCAAACCGGGGAGCTGTTTTTT. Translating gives CASSFSGGQTGELFF.

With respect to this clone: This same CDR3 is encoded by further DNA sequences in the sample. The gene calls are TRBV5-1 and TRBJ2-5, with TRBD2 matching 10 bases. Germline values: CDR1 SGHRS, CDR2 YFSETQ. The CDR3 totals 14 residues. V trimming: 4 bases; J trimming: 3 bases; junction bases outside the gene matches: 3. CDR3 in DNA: TGCGCCAGCAGCCTCGGGACTAGCGAAGAGACCCAGTACTTC. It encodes CASSLGTSEETQYF.

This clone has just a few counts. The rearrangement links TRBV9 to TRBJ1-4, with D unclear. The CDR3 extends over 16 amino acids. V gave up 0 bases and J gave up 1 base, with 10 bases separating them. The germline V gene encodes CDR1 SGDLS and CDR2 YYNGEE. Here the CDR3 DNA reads TGTGCCAGCAGCGTAGCCTCGGGTGGAACTAATGAAAAACTGTTTTTT. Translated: CASSVASGGTNEKLFF.

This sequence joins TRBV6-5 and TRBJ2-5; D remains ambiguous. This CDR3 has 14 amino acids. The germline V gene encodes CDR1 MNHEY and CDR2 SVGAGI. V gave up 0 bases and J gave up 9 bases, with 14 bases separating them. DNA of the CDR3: TGTGCCAGCAGTTACTCGACTCCCCGCGAAGCCCAGTACTTC. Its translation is CASSYSTPREAQYF.

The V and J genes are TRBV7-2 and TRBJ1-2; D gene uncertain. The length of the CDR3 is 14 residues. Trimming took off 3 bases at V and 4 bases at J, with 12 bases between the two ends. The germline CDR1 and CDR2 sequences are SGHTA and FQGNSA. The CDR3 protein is CASSLLSSVYGYTF. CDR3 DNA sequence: TGTGCCAGCAGCTTGCTATCTTCAGTCTATGGCTACACCTTC.

CDR3 coding DNA: TGCGCCAGCAGCTCCGCCGGTTGGACCACTGGGGAGTACTTC. Translation gives CASSSAGWTTGEYF. The chain is built from TRBV5-1 and TRBJ2-7; D remains ambiguous. V was cut by 3 bases and J by 11 bases, with 21 bases left in between. This CDR3 is 14 amino acids long. CDR1 and CDR2 (germline): SGHRS, YFSETQ.

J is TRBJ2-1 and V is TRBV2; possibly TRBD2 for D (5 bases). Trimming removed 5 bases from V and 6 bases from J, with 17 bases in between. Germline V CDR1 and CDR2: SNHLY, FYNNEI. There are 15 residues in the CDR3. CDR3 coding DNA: TGTGCCAGCAGTAAGGACTCCCTCCCCGCCAATGAGCAGTTCTTC. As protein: CASSKDSLPANEQFF.

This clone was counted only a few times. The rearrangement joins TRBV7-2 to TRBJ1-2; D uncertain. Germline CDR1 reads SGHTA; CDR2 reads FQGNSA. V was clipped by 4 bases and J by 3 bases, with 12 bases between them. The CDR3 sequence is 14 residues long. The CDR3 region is CASSSLGFDYGYTF. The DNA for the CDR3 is TGTGCCAGCAGCTCACTGGGGTTTGACTATGGCTACACCTTC.

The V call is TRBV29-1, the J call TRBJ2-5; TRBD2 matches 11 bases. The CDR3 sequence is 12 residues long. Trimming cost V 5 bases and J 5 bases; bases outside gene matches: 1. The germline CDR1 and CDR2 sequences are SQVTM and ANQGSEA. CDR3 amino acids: CSVRLAGETQYF. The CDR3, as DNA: TGCAGCGTTCGACTAGCGGGGGAGACCCAGTACTTC.

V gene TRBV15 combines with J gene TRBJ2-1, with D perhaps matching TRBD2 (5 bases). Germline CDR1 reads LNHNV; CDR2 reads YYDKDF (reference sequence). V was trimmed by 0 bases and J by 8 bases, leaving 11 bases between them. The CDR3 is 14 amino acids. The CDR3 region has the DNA TGTGCCACCAGCAGAGACCGGGCAGCGGATGAGCAGTTCTTC. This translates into CATSRDRAADEQFF.

CDR3 sequence: CASSLELLGTITF. CDR3 sequence (DNA): TGTGCCAGCAGCTTAGAACTCCTGGGGACGATAACCTTC. The chain is built from TRBV7-2 and TRBJ1-2; D might be TRBD1 (5 bases). The CDR3 consists of 13 residues. The germline V gene encodes CDR1 SGHTA and CDR2 FQGNSA. The germline V and J ends were trimmed by 1 base and 14 bases, with 17 bases remaining between them.

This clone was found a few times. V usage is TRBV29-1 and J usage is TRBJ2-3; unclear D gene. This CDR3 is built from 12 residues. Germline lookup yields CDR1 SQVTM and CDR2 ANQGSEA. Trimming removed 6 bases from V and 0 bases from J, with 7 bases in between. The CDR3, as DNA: TGCAGCGTGCTTTATAGCACAGATACGCAGTATTTT. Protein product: CSVLYSTDTQYF.

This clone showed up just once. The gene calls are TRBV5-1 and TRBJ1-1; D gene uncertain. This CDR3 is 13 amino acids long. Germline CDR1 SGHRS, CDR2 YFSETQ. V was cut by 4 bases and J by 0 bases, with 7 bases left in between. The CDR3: CASSLQMNTEAFF. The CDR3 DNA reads TGCGCCAGCAGCCTGCAGATGAACACTGAAGCTTTCTTT.

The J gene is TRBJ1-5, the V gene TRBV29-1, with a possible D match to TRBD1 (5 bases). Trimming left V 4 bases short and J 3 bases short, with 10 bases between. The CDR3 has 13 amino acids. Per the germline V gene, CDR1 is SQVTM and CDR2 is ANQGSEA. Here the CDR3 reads CSVVGGTNQPQHF. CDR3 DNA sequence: TGCAGCGTTGTTGGGGGTACCAATCAGCCCCAGCATTTT.

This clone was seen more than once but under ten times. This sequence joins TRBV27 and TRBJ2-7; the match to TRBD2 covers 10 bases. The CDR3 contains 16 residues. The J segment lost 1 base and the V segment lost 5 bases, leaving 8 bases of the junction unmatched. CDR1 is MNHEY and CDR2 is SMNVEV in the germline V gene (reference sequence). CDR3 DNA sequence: TGTGCCAGCAGTGCCGGACTAGCGGCATTTTCCTACGAGCAGTACTTC. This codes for CASSAGLAAFSYEQYF.

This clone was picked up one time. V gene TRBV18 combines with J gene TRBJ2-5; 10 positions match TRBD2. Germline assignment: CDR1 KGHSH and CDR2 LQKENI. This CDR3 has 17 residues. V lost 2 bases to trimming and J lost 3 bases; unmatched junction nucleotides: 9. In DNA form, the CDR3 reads TGTGCCAGCTCACCATGGGCGGCGCTAGCGGGGGAAGAGACCCAGTACTTC. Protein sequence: CASSPWAALAGEETQYF.

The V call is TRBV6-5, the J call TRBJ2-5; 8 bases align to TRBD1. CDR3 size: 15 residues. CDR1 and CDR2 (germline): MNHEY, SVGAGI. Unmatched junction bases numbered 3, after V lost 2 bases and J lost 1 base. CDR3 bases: TGTGCCAGCAGTTACCTCGGGACAGGCCAAGAGACCCAGTACTTC. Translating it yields CASSYLGTGQETQYF.

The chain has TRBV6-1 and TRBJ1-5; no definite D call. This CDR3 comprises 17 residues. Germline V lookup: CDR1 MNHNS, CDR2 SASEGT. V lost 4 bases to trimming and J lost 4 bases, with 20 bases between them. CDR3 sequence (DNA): TGTGCCAGCAGTGGTTTAGGTTCAACCCCATTAAATCAGCCCCAGCATTTT. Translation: CASSGLGSTPLNQPQHF.

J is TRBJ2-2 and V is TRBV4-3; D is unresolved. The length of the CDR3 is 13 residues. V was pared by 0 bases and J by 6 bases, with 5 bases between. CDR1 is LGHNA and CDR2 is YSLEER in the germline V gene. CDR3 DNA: TGCGCCAGCAGCCAAGATCGGGCCGGGGAGCTGTTTTTT. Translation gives CASSQDRAGELFF.

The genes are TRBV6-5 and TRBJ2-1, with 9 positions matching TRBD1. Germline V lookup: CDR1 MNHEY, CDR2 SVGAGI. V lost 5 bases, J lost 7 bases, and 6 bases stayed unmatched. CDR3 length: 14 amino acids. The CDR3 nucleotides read TGTGCCAGCAGTCGACGGACAGGGGTTAATGAGCAGTTCTTC. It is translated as CASSRRTGVNEQFF.

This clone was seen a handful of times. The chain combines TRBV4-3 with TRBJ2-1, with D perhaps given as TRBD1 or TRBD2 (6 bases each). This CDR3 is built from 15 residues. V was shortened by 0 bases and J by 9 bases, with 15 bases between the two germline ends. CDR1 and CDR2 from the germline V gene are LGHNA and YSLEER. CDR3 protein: CASSQDFEGGTEQFF. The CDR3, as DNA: TGCGCCAGCAGCCAAGATTTTGAGGGGGGAACTGAGCAGTTCTTC.

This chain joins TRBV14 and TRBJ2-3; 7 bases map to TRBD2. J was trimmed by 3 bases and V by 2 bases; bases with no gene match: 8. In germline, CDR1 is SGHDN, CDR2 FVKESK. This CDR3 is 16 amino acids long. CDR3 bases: TGTGCCAGCAGCCAACGACAGAGGGACTATACAGATACGCAGTATTTT. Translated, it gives CASSQRQRDYTDTQYF.

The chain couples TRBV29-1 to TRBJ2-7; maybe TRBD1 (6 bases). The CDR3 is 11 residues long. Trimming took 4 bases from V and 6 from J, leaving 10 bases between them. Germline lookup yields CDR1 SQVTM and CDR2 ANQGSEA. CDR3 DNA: TGCAGCGTTGTGGGGGCTCGCGAGCAGTACTTC. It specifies CSVVGAREQYF.

For the CDR3, the DNA is TGTGCCAGCAGCCTCGGGACAACGCCCTCCTACGAGCAGTACTTC. Amino acid sequence: CASSLGTTPSYEQYF. The chain recombines TRBV7-2 with TRBJ2-7; D is possibly TRBD1 (6 bases). The CDR3 has 15 residues. The ends were cut back, 5 bases at V and 0 bases at J, with 14 bases in the middle. Germline loops: CDR1 SGHTA, CDR2 FQGNSA.

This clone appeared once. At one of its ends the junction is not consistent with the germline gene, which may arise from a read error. CDR3 amino acids: CAISVGTAPDTQYF. The CDR3 nucleotides read TGTGCCATCAGTGTTGGCACAGCCCCAGATACGCAGTATTTT. This sequence joins TRBV6-5 and TRBJ2-3; no reliable D call. Germline V gene lookup returns CDR1 MNHEY and CDR2 SVGAGI. The CDR3 runs 14 residues.

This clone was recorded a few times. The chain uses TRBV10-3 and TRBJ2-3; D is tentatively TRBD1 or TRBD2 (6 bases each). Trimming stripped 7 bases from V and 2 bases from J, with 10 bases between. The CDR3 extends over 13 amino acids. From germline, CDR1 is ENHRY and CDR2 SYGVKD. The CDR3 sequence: CAITGAATDTQYF. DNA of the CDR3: TGTGCCATCACGGGGGCCGCCACAGATACGCAGTATTTT.

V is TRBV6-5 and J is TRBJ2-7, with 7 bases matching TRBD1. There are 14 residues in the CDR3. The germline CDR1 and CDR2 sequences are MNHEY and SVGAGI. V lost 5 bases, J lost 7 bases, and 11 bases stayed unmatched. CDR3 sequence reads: CASSLEGGWEEQYF. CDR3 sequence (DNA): TGTGCCAGCAGTCTCGAAGGGGGCTGGGAAGAGCAGTACTTC.

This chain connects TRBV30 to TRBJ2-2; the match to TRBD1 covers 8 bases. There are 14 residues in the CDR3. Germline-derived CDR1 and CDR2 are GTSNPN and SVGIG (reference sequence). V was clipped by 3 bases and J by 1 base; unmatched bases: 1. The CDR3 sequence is CAWRGTGNTGELFF. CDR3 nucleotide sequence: TGTGCCTGGAGAGGGACAGGGAACACCGGGGAGCTGTTTTTT.

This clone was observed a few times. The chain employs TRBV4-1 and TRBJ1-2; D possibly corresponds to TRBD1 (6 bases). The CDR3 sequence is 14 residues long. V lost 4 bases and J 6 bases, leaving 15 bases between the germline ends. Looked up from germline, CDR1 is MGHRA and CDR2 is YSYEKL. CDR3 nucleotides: TGCGCCAGCAGCCCACAGGGAAGAGGACATGGCTACACCTTC. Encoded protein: CASSPQGRGHGYTF.

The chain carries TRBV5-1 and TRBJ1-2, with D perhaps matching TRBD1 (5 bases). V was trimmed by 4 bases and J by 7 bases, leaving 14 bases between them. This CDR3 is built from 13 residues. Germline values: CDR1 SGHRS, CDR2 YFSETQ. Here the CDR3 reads CASSLRAEGGYTF. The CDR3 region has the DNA TGCGCCAGCAGCCTCAGGGCTGAGGGTGGCTACACCTTC. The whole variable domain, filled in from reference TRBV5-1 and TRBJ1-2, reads KAGVTQTPRYLIKTRGQQVTLSCSPISGHRSVSWYQQTPGQGLQFLFEYFSETQRNKGNFPGRFSGRQFSNSRSEMNVSTLELGDSALYLCASSLRAEGGYTFGSGTRLTVV.

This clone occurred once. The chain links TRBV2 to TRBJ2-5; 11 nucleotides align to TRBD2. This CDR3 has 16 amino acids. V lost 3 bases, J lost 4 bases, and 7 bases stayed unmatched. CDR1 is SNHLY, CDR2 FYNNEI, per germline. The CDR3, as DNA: TGTGCCAGCAGTGATTATTCTAGCGGGGGGCGAGAGACCCAGTACTTC. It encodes CASSDYSSGGRETQYF.